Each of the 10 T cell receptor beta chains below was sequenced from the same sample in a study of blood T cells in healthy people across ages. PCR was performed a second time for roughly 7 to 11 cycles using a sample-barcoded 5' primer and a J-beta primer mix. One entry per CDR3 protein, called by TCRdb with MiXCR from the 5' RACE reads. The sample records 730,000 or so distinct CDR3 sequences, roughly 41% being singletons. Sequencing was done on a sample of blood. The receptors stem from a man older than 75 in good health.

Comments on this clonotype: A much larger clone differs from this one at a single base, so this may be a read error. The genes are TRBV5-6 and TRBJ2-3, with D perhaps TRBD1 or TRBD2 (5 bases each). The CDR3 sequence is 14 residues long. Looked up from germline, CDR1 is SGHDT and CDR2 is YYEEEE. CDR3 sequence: CASSPRGSRDTRYF. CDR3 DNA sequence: TGTGCCAGCAGCCCGAGGGGCTCTCGAGATACGCGGTATTTT.

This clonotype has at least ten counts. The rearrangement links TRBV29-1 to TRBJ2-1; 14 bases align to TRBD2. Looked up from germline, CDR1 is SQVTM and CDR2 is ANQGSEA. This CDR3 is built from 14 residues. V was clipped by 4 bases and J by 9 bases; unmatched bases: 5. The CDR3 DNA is TGCAGCGTTGCGGGACTAGCGGGAGTAACTGAGCAGTTCTTC. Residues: CSVAGLAGVTEQFF.

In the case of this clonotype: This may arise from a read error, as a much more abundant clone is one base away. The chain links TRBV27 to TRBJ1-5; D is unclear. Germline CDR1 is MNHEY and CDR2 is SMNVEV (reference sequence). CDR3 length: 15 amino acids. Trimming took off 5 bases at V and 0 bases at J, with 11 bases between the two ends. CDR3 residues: CASSHRENSNQPQHF. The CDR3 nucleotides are TGTGCCAGCAGTCACAGAGAGAATAGCAATCAGCCCCAGCATTTT.

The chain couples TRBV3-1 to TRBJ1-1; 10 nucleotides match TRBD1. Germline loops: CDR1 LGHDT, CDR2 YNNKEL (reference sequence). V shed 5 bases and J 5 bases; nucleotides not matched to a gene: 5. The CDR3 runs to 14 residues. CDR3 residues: CASSYRDRGTEAFF. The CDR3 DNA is TGTGCCAGCAGCTACAGGGACAGGGGTACTGAAGCTTTCTTT.

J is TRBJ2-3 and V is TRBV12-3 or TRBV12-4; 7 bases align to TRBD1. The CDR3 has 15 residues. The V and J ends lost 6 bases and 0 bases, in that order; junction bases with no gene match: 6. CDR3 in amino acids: CASSRAGGSTDTQYF. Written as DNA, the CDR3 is TGTGCCAGCAGCCGGGCAGGGGGTAGCACAGATACGCAGTATTTT.

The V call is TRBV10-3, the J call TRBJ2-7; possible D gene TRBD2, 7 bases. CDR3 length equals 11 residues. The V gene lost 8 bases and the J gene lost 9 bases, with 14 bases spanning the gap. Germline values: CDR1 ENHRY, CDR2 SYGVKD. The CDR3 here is CAISSGGGQYF. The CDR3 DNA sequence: TGTGCCATCTCTAGCGGAGGGGGGCAGTACTTC.

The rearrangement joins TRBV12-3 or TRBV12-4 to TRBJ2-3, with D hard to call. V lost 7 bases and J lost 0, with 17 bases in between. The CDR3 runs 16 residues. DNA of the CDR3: TGTGCCAGCACTTCTTGGGCCCAGGCTAGCACAGATACGCAGTATTTT. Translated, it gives CASTSWAQASTDTQYF.

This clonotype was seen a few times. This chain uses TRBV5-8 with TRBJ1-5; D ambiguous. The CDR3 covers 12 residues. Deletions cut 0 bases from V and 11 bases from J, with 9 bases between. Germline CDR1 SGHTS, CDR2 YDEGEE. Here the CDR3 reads CASSLVRSAQHF. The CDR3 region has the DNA TGTGCCAGCAGCTTGGTCAGGTCGGCCCAGCATTTT.

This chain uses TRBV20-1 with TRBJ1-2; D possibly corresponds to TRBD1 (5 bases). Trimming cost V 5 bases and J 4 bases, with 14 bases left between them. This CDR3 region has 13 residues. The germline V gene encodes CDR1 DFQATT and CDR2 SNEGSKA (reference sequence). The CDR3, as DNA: TGCAGTGCTGGGCCGGGGGAGGGCTATGGCTACACCTTC. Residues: CSAGPGEGYGYTF.

The CDR3 sequence is CASSQGGPPGDTQYF. The CDR3 region has the DNA TGTGCCAGCAGCCAAGGAGGGCCCCCTGGAGATACGCAGTATTTT. The V call is TRBV3-1, the J call TRBJ2-3; a weak D match, TRBD2 (5 bases). Looked up from germline, CDR1 is LGHDT and CDR2 is YNNKEL (reference sequence). This CDR3 spans 15 amino acids. V lost 1 base and J 5 bases, leaving 13 bases between the germline ends.